The next 17 T cell receptor beta chains were all read from a single sample in a study of blood T cell repertoires in COVID-19. Sequenced by immunoSEQ multiplex PCR; TCRdb stores in-frame clones only, minus some. This repertoire shows roughly 100,000 clones, around 81% found once; its top ten account for roughly a tenth. The source material was peripheral blood. All receptors derive from a woman between 70 and 85 years old with acute or convalescent COVID-19.

The chain uses TRBV29-1 and TRBJ2-7; TRBD2 matches at 9 bases. The CDR3 length is 16 residues. The V and J ends lost 3 bases and 6 bases, in that order; junction bases with no gene match: 15. Germline CDR1 reads SQVTM; CDR2 reads ANQGSEA. The CDR3 coding sequence is TGCAGCGTTGAGTTCTTCGGGAGCGGGGGGAGGCGCGAGCAGTACTTC. Encoded protein: CSVEFFGSGGRREQYF.

The rearrangement joins TRBV10-3 to TRBJ1-1; D is perhaps TRBD1 (5 bases). The germline V and J ends were trimmed by 5 bases and 4 bases, with 11 bases remaining between them. In germline, CDR1 is ENHRY, CDR2 SYGVKD. CDR3 length equals 13 residues. The CDR3 spells CAISLGGGTEAFF. The CDR3 DNA is TGTGCCATCAGTCTCGGGGGTGGCACTGAAGCTTTCTTT.

The gene calls are TRBV6-5 and TRBJ2-1; D is possibly TRBD2 (5 bases). Germline CDR1 is MNHEY and CDR2 is SVGAGI. The V end lost 4 bases, the J end lost 8 bases, and 18 bases lay between the germline ends. This CDR3 has 15 residues. The CDR3 DNA reads as TGTGCCAGCAGTTCCCCTGACCGAGGGATCCATGAGCAGTTCTTC. It specifies CASSSPDRGIHEQFF.

This clone was seen only a few times. The chain links TRBV7-8 to TRBJ2-3, with TRBD2 matching 11 bases. Germline CDR1 and CDR2: SGHVS and FQNEAQ. The CDR3 spans 16 residues. Trimming removed 5 bases from V and 0 bases from J; junction bases left unmatched: 4. CDR3 DNA sequence: TGTGCCAGCAGCCCGGGACTAGCGGTTAGCACAGATACGCAGTATTTT. Translation gives CASSPGLAVSTDTQYF.

This chain joins TRBV6-5 and TRBJ1-6; tentative D call: TRBD1 (6 bases). This CDR3 contains 15 residues. V was shortened by 10 bases and J by 7 bases, with 20 bases between the two germline ends. CDR1 and CDR2 (germline): MNHEY, SVGAGI. This CDR3 reads CATLKTGLENSPLHF. CDR3 sequence (DNA): TGTGCCACGCTGAAAACAGGGTTGGAGAATTCACCCCTCCACTTT.

The genes are TRBV27 and TRBJ2-1, with 11 bases that match TRBD2. Germline CDR1 and CDR2: MNHEY and SMNVEV (reference sequence). The CDR3 contains 16 residues. V lost 4 bases to trimming and J lost 5 bases; unmatched junction nucleotides: 7. Here the CDR3 reads CASSSRTSGWNNEQFF. CDR3 coding DNA: TGTGCCAGCAGTTCCAGGACTAGCGGGTGGAACAATGAGCAGTTCTTC.

This chain uses TRBV3-1 (or the pseudogene TRBV3-2) with TRBJ1-5; D remains ambiguous. The CDR3 has 13 amino acids. The V and J ends lost 2 bases and 3 bases respectively, with 5 bases between them. Germline V gene sequence: CDR1 LGHDT, CDR2 YNNKEL (reference sequence). The CDR3 sequence: CASSQSINQPQHF. The CDR3 DNA follows: TGTGCCAGCAGCCAAAGCATCAATCAGCCCCAGCATTTT.

The chain carries TRBV28 and TRBJ2-2; no definite D call. The CDR3 has 14 residues. Trimming removed 1 base at V and 1 base at J, with 4 bases between. Looked up from germline, CDR1 is MDHEN and CDR2 is SYDVKM. Here the CDR3 DNA reads TGTGCCAGCAGTTTATCCATGAACACCGGGGAGCTGTTTTTT. It encodes CASSLSMNTGELFF.

The table lists this clone with a count of one. The sample contains more than one DNA sequence encoding this CDR3. Here the CDR3 reads CAISESQGARTEAFF. DNA of the CDR3: TGTGCCATCAGTGAGTCACAGGGGGCTCGCACTGAAGCTTTCTTT. V gene TRBV10-3 combines with J gene TRBJ1-1; 9 bases fit TRBD1. The CDR3 covers 15 residues. The germline gives CDR1 ENHRY, CDR2 SYGVKD. Losses at the gene ends were 0 bases for V and 4 bases for J; bases not matched to a gene: 3.

The chain carries TRBV7-9 and TRBJ1-3; 9 positions match TRBD1. Germline trimming cut 5 bases from V and 6 bases from J; bases unmatched to any gene: 17. CDR1 and CDR2 from the germline V gene are SEHNR and FQNEAQ (reference sequence). The CDR3 runs to 18 residues. Written as DNA, the CDR3 is TGTGCCAGCAGCAAAACCGGGACAGGGAGACAGGGGACAAACACCATATATTTT. This sequence encodes CASSKTGTGRQGTNTIYF.

As to this clone: The same CDR3 also results from other DNA sequences found in this sample. The V gene is TRBV9, the J gene TRBJ2-7, with 9 bases fitting TRBD2. Germline V gene data show CDR1 as SGDLS and CDR2 as YYNGEE. V shed 4 bases, J shed 3 bases, and the junction held 8 bases outside the gene matches. The CDR3 spans 15 residues. This CDR3 is CASSPGLAVIYEQYF. The CDR3, as DNA: TGTGCCAGCAGCCCGGGACTAGCAGTTATCTACGAGCAGTACTTC.

The rearrangement joins TRBV15 to TRBJ1-2; D gene ambiguous. This CDR3 region has 14 residues. V was trimmed by 0 bases and J by 7 bases, leaving 12 bases between them. Germline-derived CDR1 and CDR2 are LNHNV and YYDKDF (reference sequence). The CDR3 DNA sequence: TGTGCCACCAGCAGAGATCCAGGCCGGGGTGGCTACACCTTC. Translated: CATSRDPGRGGYTF.

The chain couples TRBV5-4 to TRBJ2-6; no firm D call. Looked up from germline, CDR1 is SGHNT and CDR2 is YYREEE (reference sequence). This CDR3 has 15 residues. V lost 3 bases to trimming and J lost 0 bases, with 7 bases between them. The CDR3 region is CASSSRSSGANVLTF. CDR3 DNA sequence: TGTGCCAGCAGCTCCCGGAGCTCTGGGGCCAACGTCCTGACTTTC.

The chain carries TRBV6-5 and TRBJ1-2; 7 bases agree with TRBD1. V lost 6 bases and J lost 4; bases outside the gene matches: 5. This CDR3 region has 13 residues. Per the germline V gene, CDR1 is MNHEY and CDR2 is SVGAGI. CDR3 protein: CASRTRDSYGYTF. CDR3 sequence (DNA): TGTGCCAGCAGAACCCGGGACAGCTATGGCTACACCTTC.

The chain couples TRBV4-3 to TRBJ1-4; TRBD1 agrees at 9 bases. This CDR3 is 16 amino acids long. Losses at the gene ends were 2 bases for V and 5 bases for J; bases not matched to a gene: 6. The germline CDR1 and CDR2 sequences are LGHNA and YSLEER. The CDR3 spells CASSQFTGQGNEKLFF. In DNA form, the CDR3 reads TGCGCCAGCAGCCAATTTACAGGACAGGGGAATGAAAAACTGTTTTTT.

The chain employs TRBV29-1 and TRBJ2-1; 7 nucleotides agree with TRBD1. V lost 5 bases, J lost 4 bases, and 14 bases stayed unmatched. Germline values: CDR1 SQVTM, CDR2 ANQGSEA. This CDR3 contains 16 residues. Here the CDR3 reads CSVQSPRGLGYNEQFF. In nucleotides, the CDR3 is TGCAGCGTTCAATCACCCAGGGGGTTAGGGTACAATGAGCAGTTCTTC.

V is TRBV7-2 and J is TRBJ2-3, with D hard to call. V shed 3 bases and J shed 4 bases, with 11 bases lying between them. Germline V gives CDR1 SGHTA, CDR2 FQGNSA. This CDR3 is 14 amino acids long. Written as DNA, the CDR3 is TGTGCCAGCAGCTTTGCCGGGTCAGCAGATACGCAGTATTTT. This codes for CASSFAGSADTQYF.